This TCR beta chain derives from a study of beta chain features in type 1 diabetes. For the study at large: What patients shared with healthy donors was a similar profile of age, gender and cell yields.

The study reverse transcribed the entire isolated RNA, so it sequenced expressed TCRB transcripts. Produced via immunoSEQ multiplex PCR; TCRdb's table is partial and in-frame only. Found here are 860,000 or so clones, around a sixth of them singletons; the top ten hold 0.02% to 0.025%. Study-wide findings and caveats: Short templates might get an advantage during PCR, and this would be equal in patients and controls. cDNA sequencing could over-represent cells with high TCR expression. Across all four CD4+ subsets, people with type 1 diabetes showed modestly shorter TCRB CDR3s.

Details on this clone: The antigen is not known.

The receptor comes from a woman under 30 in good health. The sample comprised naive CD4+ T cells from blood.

The CDR3 region has the DNA TGTGCCAGCAGTCCTGACAGGAGGGGCATTCAGTACTTC. It codes for CASSPDRRGIQYF. The chain couples TRBV6-6 to TRBJ2-4; possibly TRBD1 or TRBD2 for D (6 bases each). CDR3 size: 13 residues. Germline CDR1 reads MNHNY; CDR2 reads SVGAGI (reference sequence). Trimming shortened V by 5 bases and J by 9 bases, and 14 bases separated the two germline ends.